This T cell receptor beta chain was found in a study of T-cell reconstitution after alpha-beta-depleted transplantation in children. General study points: Reportedly, only several hundred clones from non-depleted graft cells drove alpha-beta T-cell counts at about two months.

Unique molecular identifiers featured in how the TCRbeta library was prepared. TCRdb redid the calling of the PCR reads with MiXCR, one entry per CDR3 protein. The sample has approximately 200,000 distinct CDR3 sequences; about 6% are singletons. The germline V gene has CDR1 LNHNV and CDR2 YYDKDF (reference sequence). The V and J ends lost 0 bases and 5 bases respectively, with 10 bases between them. The CDR3 extends over 14 amino acids. This clonotype was detected ten times or more. Its antigen is currently unknown. This TCR came from a girl less than two years old with combined immunodeficiency, due to receive a stem cell transplant. Source: PBMCs, taken before TCRalphabeta/CD19-depleted stem cell transplant. This chain links TRBV15 with TRBJ2-5; D is perhaps TRBD2 (5 bases). CDR3 residues: CATSRDPRTETQYF. The CDR3 DNA is TGTGCCACCAGCAGAGATCCCAGGACTGAGACCCAGTACTTC.